Below are 16 T cell receptor beta chains sequenced from a single sample in a study of metastatic and nonmetastatic thyroid tumors. Through MiXCR, TCRdb re-clonotyped the PCR reads. The table lists about 20,000 clones, roughly 15% of them singletons. All patients were untreated before thyroid surgery. The sample consisted of blood. The receptors stem from a female donor with papillary thyroid cancer or a benign thyroid nodule (not recorded which). Some clones in this sample may be carry-over from other donors' samples.

The chain links TRBV5-4 to TRBJ2-2; D uncertain. The V end lost 5 bases, the J end lost 1 base, and 15 bases lay between the germline ends. The CDR3 spans 16 residues. Germline values: CDR1 SGHNT, CDR2 YYREEE (reference sequence). CDR3 sequence (DNA): TGTGCCAGCAGTGACGTACCGGGCCTGAACACCGGGGAGCTGTTTTTT. Amino acids: CASSDVPGLNTGELFF.

On this clone: An end of the junction does not agree with germline; a read error may underlie this. Other DNA sequences in the sample encode the same CDR3. The V and J genes are TRBV20-1 and TRBJ2-7; D not certain. There are 12 residues in the CDR3. CDR1 DFQATT and CDR2 SNEGSKA come from the germline V gene (reference sequence). The CDR3 nucleotides are TGCAGTGCTAGTATTTGGGGTCGCGAGCAATACTTC. Protein product: CSASIWGREQYF.

This clone rates as medium-sized. The CDR3 DNA reads as TGCAGTGCTAGTCTCGTGCGATCCAGCTCCTACGAGCAGTACTTC. Translating gives CSASLVRSSSYEQYF. The V gene is TRBV20-1, the J gene TRBJ2-7; D call uncertain. The CDR3 is made up of 15 amino acids. Trimming removed 3 bases at V and 0 bases at J, with 15 bases between. Germline CDR1 reads DFQATT; CDR2 reads SNEGSKA (reference sequence).

This clone was seen many times. The genes are TRBV5-1 and TRBJ1-2; D not certain. Looked up from germline, CDR1 is SGHRS and CDR2 is YFSETQ. Deletions cut 2 bases from V and 2 bases from J, with 10 bases between. The CDR3 contains 14 residues. CDR3 in DNA: TGCGCCAGCAGCTTTGGGGAAAAAAACTATGGCTACACCTTC. It encodes CASSFGEKNYGYTF.

There are many counts of this clone. V and J are TRBV5-4 and TRBJ2-3, with 8 bases fitting TRBD2. Germline CDR1 reads SGHNT; CDR2 reads YYREEE (reference sequence). CDR3 length equals 17 residues. J gave up 7 bases and V 0 bases, and 13 bases lay outside the gene matches. CDR3 protein: CASSLGGAGGHPYTQYF. CDR3 coding DNA: TGTGCCAGCAGCTTGGGTGGCGCGGGAGGCCACCCCTATACGCAGTATTTT.

This clone was counted a few times. The chain joins TRBV15 to TRBJ2-5; perhaps TRBD1 as D (7 bases). The germline V and J ends were trimmed by 5 bases and 1 base, with 11 bases remaining between them. Germline-derived CDR1 and CDR2 are LNHNV and YYDKDF (reference sequence). This CDR3 has 14 amino acids. CDR3 nucleotide sequence: TGTGCCACCAGCGCGGGACAGCTCCAAGAGACCCAGTACTTC. The encoded protein is CATSAGQLQETQYF.

Remarks on this clone: The conserved phenylalanine or tryptophan is not found at the CDR3 terminus, so this likely reflects a read error. The V gene is TRBV3-1, the J gene TRBJ2-5; D is uncertain. The J call may not be correct, given that the DNA end is closer to TRBJ2-1. Germline-derived CDR1 and CDR2 are LGHDT and YNNKEL (reference sequence). This CDR3 region has 11 residues. The CDR3 nucleotides are TGTGCCAGCAGCCTGATAGGAAACCAGTTCGTC. Translated: CASSLIGNQFV.

At least ten counts were recorded for this clone. The chain uses TRBV4-3 and TRBJ2-1, with D unclear. Looked up from germline, CDR1 is LGHNA and CDR2 is YSLEER. This CDR3 has 17 amino acids. Trimming removed 0 bases at V and 5 bases at J, with 17 bases between. In nucleotides, the CDR3 is TGCGCCAGCAGCCAAGATCCGTCTTGGCGGATCAACAATGAGCAGTTCTTC. Translation gives CASSQDPSWRINNEQFF.

This clone was counted at least ten times. The chain combines TRBV28 with TRBJ1-4, with 11 bases matching TRBD1. V lost 5 bases, J lost 8 bases, and 10 bases stayed unmatched. Germline CDR1 is MDHEN and CDR2 is SYDVKM. This CDR3 comprises 16 residues. CDR3 bases: TGTGCCAGCAGTCTTTTCGGACAGGGGGCTAGAGAAAAACTGTTTTTT. Its translation: CASSLFGQGAREKLFF. Full variable domain (rest looked up from reference TRBV28 and TRBJ1-4): DVKVTQSSRYLVKRTGEKVFLECVQDMDHENMFWYRQDPGLGLRLIYFSYDVKMKEKGDIPEGYSVSREKKERFSLILESASTNQTSMYLCASSLFGQGAREKLFFGSGTQLSVL.

This clone was counted many times. The chain combines TRBV6-1 with TRBJ1-1, with 10 positions matching TRBD1. Germline values: CDR1 MNHNS, CDR2 SASEGT. The J segment lost 10 bases and the V segment lost 2 bases, leaving 7 bases of the junction unmatched. This CDR3 is 14 amino acids long. The CDR3 DNA follows: TGTGCCAGCAGTGAACTGGGGACAGGGGAGCCAGCTTTCTTT. This encodes CASSELGTGEPAFF.

This clone occurred many times. The genes are TRBV2 and TRBJ2-1; 10 bases agree with TRBD1. Germline trimming cut 3 bases from V and 7 bases from J; bases unmatched to any gene: 3. CDR1 is SNHLY and CDR2 is FYNNEI in the germline V gene. The CDR3 sequence is 14 residues long. The CDR3 sequence: CASSDWTGGNEQFF. Written as DNA, the CDR3 is TGTGCCAGCAGTGATTGGACAGGGGGAAATGAGCAGTTCTTC.

This clone was detected many times. The chain combines TRBV5-1 with TRBJ2-5; 11 positions agree with TRBD1. Unmatched junction bases numbered 2, after V lost 4 bases and J lost 3 bases. Germline V gives CDR1 SGHRS, CDR2 YFSETQ. The CDR3 sequence is 14 residues long. The CDR3 here is CASSPGQGEETQYF. The DNA of the CDR3 is TGCGCCAGCAGCCCGGGACAGGGGGAAGAGACCCAGTACTTC.

By share, this clone ranks as medium-sized (0.01 to 0.1%). V and J are TRBV20-1 and TRBJ2-7; 8 bases map to TRBD2. V dropped 0 bases and J dropped 4; count of bases not matched to a gene: 11. CDR1 and CDR2 (germline): DFQATT, SNEGSKA (reference sequence). The CDR3 contains 16 residues. CDR3 sequence: CSARDTFREGVYEQYF. The DNA of the CDR3 is TGCAGTGCTAGAGATACCTTTCGGGAGGGCGTTTACGAGCAGTACTTC.

This clone appeared many times. The genes are TRBV4-1 and TRBJ2-7; D is possibly TRBD1 or TRBD2 (5 bases each). V lost 1 base and J 2 bases, leaving 12 bases between the germline ends. CDR1 and CDR2 from the germline V gene are MGHRA and YSYEKL. The CDR3 totals 15 residues. CDR3 in DNA: TGCGCCAGCAGCCAAGCCGGGACGGCGGCCTACGAGCAGTACTTC. This codes for CASSQAGTAAYEQYF.

There are many counts of this clone. This CDR3 is CSARPGNHANTGELFF. In nucleotides, the CDR3 is TGCAGTGCTAGACCTGGGAATCACGCGAACACCGGGGAGCTGTTTTTT. The chain is built from TRBV20-1 and TRBJ2-2; the D is unclear. The V and J ends lost 2 bases and 0 bases respectively, with 13 bases between them. This CDR3 has 16 amino acids. Germline-derived CDR1 and CDR2 are DFQATT and SNEGSKA (reference sequence).

The J gene is TRBJ2-7, the V gene TRBV3-1, with 10 bases lining up with TRBD2. With V trimmed by 2 bases and J by 6 bases, 4 bases remained unmatched. The CDR3 length is 14 residues. Germline CDR1 and CDR2: LGHDT and YNNKEL (reference sequence). The CDR3 region has the DNA TGTGCCAGCAGCCAACTAGCGGGAGACGGCGAGCAGTACTTC. This gives the protein CASSQLAGDGEQYF.